This T cell receptor beta chain was profiled in a study of blood T cell repertoires in COVID-19. The assay was immunoSEQ multiplex PCR, and TCRdb's table has in-frame clones only and misses some. This sample yields roughly 260,000 clones, of which around 92% are seen a single time; roughly 2.7% belongs to the top ten. CDR3 length: 15 amino acids. Germline V gene sequence: CDR1 SGHTA, CDR2 FQGNSA. V trimming: 5 bases; J trimming: 7 bases; junction bases outside the gene matches: 12. V is TRBV7-2 and J is TRBJ2-7, with 9 nucleotides matching TRBD2. What was sequenced was peripheral blood. The sequence was obtained from a person under 35 with COVID-19, enrolled during active disease. The CDR3 DNA sequence: TGTGCCAGCAGCCCCTATGGTAGCGGGAGAGGGGAGCAGTACTTC. Translated: CASSPYGSGRGEQYF.